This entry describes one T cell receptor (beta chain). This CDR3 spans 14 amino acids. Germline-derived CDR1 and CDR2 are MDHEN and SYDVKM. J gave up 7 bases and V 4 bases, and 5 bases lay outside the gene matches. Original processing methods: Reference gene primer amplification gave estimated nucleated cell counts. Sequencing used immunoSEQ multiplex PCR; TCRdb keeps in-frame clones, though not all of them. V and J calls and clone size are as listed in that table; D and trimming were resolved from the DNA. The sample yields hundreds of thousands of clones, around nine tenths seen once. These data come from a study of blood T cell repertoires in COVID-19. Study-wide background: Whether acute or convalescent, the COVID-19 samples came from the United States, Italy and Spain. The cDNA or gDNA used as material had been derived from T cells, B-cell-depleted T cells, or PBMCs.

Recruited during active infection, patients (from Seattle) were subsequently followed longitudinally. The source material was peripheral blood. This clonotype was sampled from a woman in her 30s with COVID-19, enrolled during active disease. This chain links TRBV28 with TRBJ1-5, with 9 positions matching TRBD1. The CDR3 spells CASSSTGGLQPQHF. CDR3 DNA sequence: TGTGCCAGCAGTTCCACAGGGGGCCTGCAGCCCCAGCATTTT.